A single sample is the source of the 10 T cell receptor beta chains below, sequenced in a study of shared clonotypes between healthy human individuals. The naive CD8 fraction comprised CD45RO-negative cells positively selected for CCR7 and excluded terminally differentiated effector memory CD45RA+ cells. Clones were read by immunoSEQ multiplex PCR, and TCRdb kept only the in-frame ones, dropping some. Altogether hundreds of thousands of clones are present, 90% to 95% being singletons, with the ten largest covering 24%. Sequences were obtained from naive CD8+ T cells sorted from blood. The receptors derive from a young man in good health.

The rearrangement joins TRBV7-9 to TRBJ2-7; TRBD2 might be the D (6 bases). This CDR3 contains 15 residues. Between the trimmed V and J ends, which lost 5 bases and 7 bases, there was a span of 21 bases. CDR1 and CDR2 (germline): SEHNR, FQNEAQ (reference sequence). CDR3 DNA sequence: TGTGCCAGCAGCAATCCTGGACTATCCCTGGGGGAGCAGTACTTC. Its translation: CASSNPGLSLGEQYF.

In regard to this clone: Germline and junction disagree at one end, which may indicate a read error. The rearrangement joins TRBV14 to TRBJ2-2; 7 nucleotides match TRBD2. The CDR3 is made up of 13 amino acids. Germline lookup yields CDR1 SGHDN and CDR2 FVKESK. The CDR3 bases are TGTGCCAGCACTTTACTAGCGACCGAGGAGCTGTTTTTT. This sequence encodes CASTLLATEELFF.

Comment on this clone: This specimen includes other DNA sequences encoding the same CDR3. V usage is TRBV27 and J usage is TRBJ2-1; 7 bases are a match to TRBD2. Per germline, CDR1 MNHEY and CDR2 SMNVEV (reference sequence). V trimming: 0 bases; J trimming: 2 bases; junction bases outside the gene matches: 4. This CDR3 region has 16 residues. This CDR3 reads CASSLSSGSTYNEQFF. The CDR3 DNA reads TGTGCCAGCAGTTTATCTAGCGGGTCCACCTACAATGAGCAGTTCTTC.

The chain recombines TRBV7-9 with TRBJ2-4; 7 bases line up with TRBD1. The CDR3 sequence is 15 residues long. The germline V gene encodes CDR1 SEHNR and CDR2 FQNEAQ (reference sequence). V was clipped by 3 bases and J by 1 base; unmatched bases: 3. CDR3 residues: CASSFDRAAKNIQYF. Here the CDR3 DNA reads TGTGCCAGCAGCTTCGACAGGGCTGCCAAAAACATTCAGTACTTC.

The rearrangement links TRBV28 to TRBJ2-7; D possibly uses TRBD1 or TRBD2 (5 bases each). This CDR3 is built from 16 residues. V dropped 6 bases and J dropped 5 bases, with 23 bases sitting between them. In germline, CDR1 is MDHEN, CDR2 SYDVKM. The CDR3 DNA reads TGTGCCAGCAGGGGGGTTGACACCTTTTTGTTAGACGAGCAGTACTTC. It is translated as CASRGVDTFLLDEQYF.

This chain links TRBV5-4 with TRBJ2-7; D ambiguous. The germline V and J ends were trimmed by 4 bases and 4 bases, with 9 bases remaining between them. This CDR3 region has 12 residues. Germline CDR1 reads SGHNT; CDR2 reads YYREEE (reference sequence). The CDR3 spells CASSQSTYEQYF. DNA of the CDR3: TGTGCCAGCAGCCAATCGACTTACGAGCAGTACTTC.

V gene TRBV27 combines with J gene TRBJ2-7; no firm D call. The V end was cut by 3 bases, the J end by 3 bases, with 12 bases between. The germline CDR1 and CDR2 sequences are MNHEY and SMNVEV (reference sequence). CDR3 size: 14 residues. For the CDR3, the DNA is TGTGCCAGCAGTTTTTTCCAGGAAGACTACGAGCAGTACTTC. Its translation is CASSFFQEDYEQYF.

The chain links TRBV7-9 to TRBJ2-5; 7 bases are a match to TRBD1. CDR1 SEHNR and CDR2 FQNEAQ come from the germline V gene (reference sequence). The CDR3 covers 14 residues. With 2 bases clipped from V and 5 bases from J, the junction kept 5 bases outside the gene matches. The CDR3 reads CASSLPPRGETQYF. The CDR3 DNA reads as TGTGCCAGCAGCTTACCCCCCAGGGGGGAGACCCAGTACTTC.

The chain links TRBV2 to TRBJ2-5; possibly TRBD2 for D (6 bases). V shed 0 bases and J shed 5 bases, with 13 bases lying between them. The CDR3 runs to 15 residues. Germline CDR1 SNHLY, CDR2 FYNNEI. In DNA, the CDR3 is TGTGCCAGCAGTGAAGCCTCGGGAGTGAGGGAGACCCAGTACTTC. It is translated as CASSEASGVRETQYF.

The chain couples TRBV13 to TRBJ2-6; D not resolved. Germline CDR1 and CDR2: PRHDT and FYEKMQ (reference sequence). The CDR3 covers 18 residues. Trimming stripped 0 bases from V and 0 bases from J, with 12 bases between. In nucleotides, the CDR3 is TGTGCCAGCAGCTTAGGTACCGCCGAGTCCTCTGGGGCCAACGTCCTGACTTTC. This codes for CASSLGTAESSGANVLTF.